This TCR beta chain was captured by sequencing in a study of blood T cells in healthy people across ages. Study-wide results and limits: Both higher diversity and more naive CD4+ cells marked long-lived donors when set against aged donors. No one knew whether donors had CMV, which possibly confounded expanded clonotype changes.

CDR3 size: 15 residues. Germline CDR1 DFQATT, CDR2 SNEGSKA (reference sequence). A word on this clonotype: No antigen is known for it. An end of the junction does not agree with germline; a read error may underlie this.

Donor samples were obtained from healthy Caucasian individuals from Russia, aged about 6 to 100. Staff drew ten milliliters of peripheral blood from each donor. It was with a sample-barcoded 5' primer and a J-beta primer mix that a second PCR of about 7 to 12 cycles was run. TCRdb passed the 5' RACE reads through MiXCR, listing each CDR3 protein once. This table holds more than 1.4 million distinct CDR3 sequences, 42% found once. Specimen: blood. The V call is TRBV20-1, the J call TRBJ2-5; TRBD1 aligns across 10 bases. The DNA matches TRBJ2-7 better at its end, which makes the J call doubtful. This receptor was taken from a woman younger than 35 in good health. In nucleotides, the CDR3 is TGCTGTGCTAGGCATATGGGACAGGGGACCTACGAGCAGTACTTC. Its protein is CCARHMGQGTYEQYF.